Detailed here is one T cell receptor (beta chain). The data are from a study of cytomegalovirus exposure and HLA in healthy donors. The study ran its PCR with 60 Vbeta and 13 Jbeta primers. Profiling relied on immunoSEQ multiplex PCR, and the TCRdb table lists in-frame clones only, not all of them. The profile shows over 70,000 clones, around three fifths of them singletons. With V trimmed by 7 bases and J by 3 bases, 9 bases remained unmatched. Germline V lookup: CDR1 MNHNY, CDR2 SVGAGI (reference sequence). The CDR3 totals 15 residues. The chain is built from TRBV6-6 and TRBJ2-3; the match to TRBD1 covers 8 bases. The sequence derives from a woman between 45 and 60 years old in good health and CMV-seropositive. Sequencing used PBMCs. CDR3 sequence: CASTNGQGTTDTQYF. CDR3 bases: TGTGCCAGCACCAACGGACAGGGTACTACAGATACGCAGTATTTT.